Listed below are T cell receptor beta chains from one sample, sequenced in a study of shared clonotypes between healthy human individuals. Sequenced by immunoSEQ multiplex PCR; TCRdb stores in-frame clones only, minus some. This table has more than 2 million clones, roughly 93% appearing once. Sequenced material: naive CD8+ T cells from PBMCs. These receptor sequences come from a man aged 18 to 29 in good health. Some clones in this sample may be carry-over from other donors' samples. The CDR3 runs from the conserved cysteine through the conserved F or W. The order of the fields is V gene, J gene, D gene, clone size, CDR3 protein, CDR3 DNA. D genes are given only for firm matches. Not all rows give a size; the values are once, few, many and, for expanded clones, a class.

v_gene: TRBV19
j_gene: TRBJ2-7
d_gene: NA
abundance: NA
CDR3aa: CASSIGGNYEQYF
CDR3nt: TGTGCCAGTAGTATCGGCGGTAACTACGAGCAGTACTTC

v_gene: TRBV2
j_gene: TRBJ2-7
d_gene: TRBD2
abundance: NA
CDR3aa: CASSGSGSAYEQYF
CDR3nt: TGTGCCAGCAGTGGTAGCGGGAGTGCCTACGAGCAGTACTTC

v_gene: TRBV27
j_gene: TRBJ1-4
d_gene: NA
abundance: NA
CDR3aa: CASSPMRGEKLFF
CDR3nt: TGTGCCAGCAGTCCCATGAGGGGTGAAAAACTGTTTTTT

v_gene: TRBV28
j_gene: TRBJ2-7
d_gene: NA
abundance: NA
CDR3aa: CASSPHRVYEQYF
CDR3nt: TGTGCCAGCAGTCCTCACAGGGTCTACGAGCAGTACTTC

v_gene: TRBV12-5
j_gene: TRBJ2-1
d_gene: TRBD2
abundance: NA
CDR3aa: CASGYSGILPYNEQFF
CDR3nt: TGTGCTAGTGGCTATAGCGGGATCCTTCCCTACAATGAGCAGTTCTTC

v_gene: TRBV5-1
j_gene: TRBJ1-1
d_gene: NA
abundance: NA
CDR3aa: CASSFGTMNTEAFF
CDR3nt: TGCGCCAGCAGCTTTGGGACCATGAACACTGAAGCTTTCTTT

v_gene: TRBV7-8
j_gene: TRBJ1-5
d_gene: NA
abundance: NA
CDR3aa: CASSLVAGGTQHF
CDR3nt: TGTGCCAGCAGCTTAGTAGCGGGGGGGACCCAGCATTTT

v_gene: TRBV5-6
j_gene: TRBJ2-7
d_gene: NA
abundance: NA
CDR3aa: CASSLAARGDYEQYF
CDR3nt: TGTGCCAGCAGCTTGGCGGCCAGGGGAGATTACGAGCAGTACTTC

v_gene: TRBV7-2
j_gene: TRBJ2-7
d_gene: NA
abundance: NA
CDR3aa: CASNMGRFYEQYF
CDR3nt: TGTGCCAGCAATATGGGGCGCTTTTACGAGCAGTACTTC

v_gene: TRBV4-1
j_gene: TRBJ1-4
d_gene: NA
abundance: NA
CDR3aa: CASSQVLVEKLFF
CDR3nt: TGCGCCAGCAGCCAAGTGCTAGTCGAAAAACTGTTTTTT

v_gene: TRBV7-9
j_gene: TRBJ2-1
d_gene: NA
abundance: NA
CDR3aa: CASSMDRSGEQFF
CDR3nt: TGTGCCAGCAGCATGGACAGGAGCGGGGAGCAGTTCTTC

v_gene: TRBV11-1
j_gene: TRBJ2-3
d_gene: NA
abundance: NA
CDR3aa: CASSGRDSTADTQYF
CDR3nt: TGTGCCAGCAGCGGCCGGGACTCGACGGCAGATACGCAGTATTTT

v_gene: TRBV25-1
j_gene: TRBJ2-5
d_gene: TRBD2
abundance: once
CDR3aa: CASKSGSGTGETQYF
CDR3nt: TGTGCCAGCAAATCGGGCAGCGGGACGGGGGAGACCCAGTACTTC

v_gene: TRBV29-1
j_gene: TRBJ2-5
d_gene: NA
abundance: NA
CDR3aa: CSVEGFEGTETQYF
CDR3nt: TGCAGCGTTGAGGGGTTTGAGGGGACAGAGACCCAGTACTTC

v_gene: TRBV4-1
j_gene: TRBJ2-1
d_gene: NA
abundance: NA
CDR3aa: CASSQSRYEGEQFF
CDR3nt: TGCGCCAGCAGCCAATCCCGGTACGAGGGTGAGCAGTTCTTC

v_gene: TRBV5-4
j_gene: TRBJ2-3
d_gene: NA
abundance: NA
CDR3aa: CASSSMVGADTQYF
CDR3nt: TGTGCCAGCAGCTCCATGGTGGGGGCAGATACGCAGTATTTT

v_gene: TRBV7-2
j_gene: TRBJ2-3
d_gene: NA
abundance: NA
CDR3aa: CASSLTTGVTDTQYF
CDR3nt: TGTGCCAGCAGCTTAACGACGGGAGTTACAGATACGCAGTATTTT

v_gene: TRBV9
j_gene: TRBJ2-2
d_gene: NA
abundance: NA
CDR3aa: CASSLIDTGELFF
CDR3nt: TGTGCCAGCAGCTTGATAGACACCGGGGAGCTGTTTTTT

v_gene: TRBV9
j_gene: TRBJ1-4
d_gene: NA
abundance: NA
CDR3aa: CASSVGVGVTNEKLFF
CDR3nt: TGTGCCAGCAGCGTAGGAGTGGGGGTAACTAATGAAAAACTGTTTTTT

v_gene: TRBV4-3
j_gene: TRBJ2-7
d_gene: TRBD2
abundance: NA
CDR3aa: CASSQRTSGVYEQYF
CDR3nt: TGCGCCAGCAGCCAAAGGACTAGCGGGGTCTACGAGCAGTACTTC

v_gene: TRBV11-1
j_gene: TRBJ2-7
d_gene: NA
abundance: NA
CDR3aa: CASSLSPGAYEQYF
CDR3nt: TGTGCCAGCAGCTTGTCACCGGGGGCATACGAGCAGTACTTC

v_gene: TRBV6-5
j_gene: TRBJ2-1
d_gene: TRBD1
abundance: NA
CDR3aa: CASSWTGQGEQFF
CDR3nt: TGTGCCAGCAGTTGGACAGGGCAGGGTGAGCAGTTCTTC

v_gene: TRBV9
j_gene: TRBJ1-4
d_gene: NA
abundance: NA
CDR3aa: CASSPQGLPNEKLFF
CDR3nt: TGTGCCAGCAGCCCTCAAGGGTTACCTAATGAAAAACTGTTTTTT

v_gene: TRBV6-1
j_gene: TRBJ2-1
d_gene: NA
abundance: once
CDR3aa: CASRRPLYNEQFF
CDR3nt: TGTGCCAGCAGAAGGCCGCTGTACAATGAGCAGTTCTTC

v_gene: TRBV2
j_gene: TRBJ2-7
d_gene: TRBD2
abundance: NA
CDR3aa: CASIVGLAGSYEQYF
CDR3nt: TGTGCCAGCATCGTGGGACTAGCGGGATCCTACGAGCAGTACTTC

v_gene: TRBV19
j_gene: TRBJ2-2
d_gene: NA
abundance: NA
CDR3aa: CASTESTGELFF
CDR3nt: TGTGCCAGTACAGAGTCCACCGGGGAGCTGTTTTTT

v_gene: TRBV4-1
j_gene: TRBJ2-7
d_gene: TRBD2
abundance: NA
CDR3aa: CASSQALAGASYEQYF
CDR3nt: TGCGCCAGCAGCCAAGCCCTAGCGGGAGCCTCCTACGAGCAGTACTTC

v_gene: TRBV5-6
j_gene: TRBJ2-1
d_gene: NA
abundance: NA
CDR3aa: CASSLASGALYNEQFF
CDR3nt: TGTGCCAGCAGCTTGGCCTCTGGGGCACTCTACAATGAGCAGTTCTTC

v_gene: TRBV27
j_gene: TRBJ1-2
d_gene: NA
abundance: NA
CDR3aa: CASSPSLGGTYGYTF
CDR3nt: TGTGCCAGCAGCCCATCCTTAGGGGGGACTTATGGCTACACCTTC

v_gene: TRBV6-6
j_gene: TRBJ2-3
d_gene: NA
abundance: NA
CDR3aa: CASSYSRRQPMDTQYF
CDR3nt: TGTGCCAGCAGTTACTCACGGCGGCAGCCCATGGATACGCAGTATTTT

v_gene: TRBV6-1
j_gene: TRBJ2-7
d_gene: NA
abundance: once
CDR3aa: CASSPTGYEQYF
CDR3nt: TGTGCCAGCAGCCCGACAGGCTACGAGCAGTACTTC

v_gene: TRBV11-2
j_gene: TRBJ1-1
d_gene: NA
abundance: once
CDR3aa: CASSLYRVSGTEAFF
CDR3nt: TGTGCCAGCAGCTTGTACAGGGTATCTGGCACTGAAGCTTTCTTT

v_gene: TRBV28
j_gene: TRBJ2-7
d_gene: TRBD1
abundance: NA
CDR3aa: CASSTGGEQYF
CDR3nt: TGTGCCAGCAGTACAGGGGGCGAGCAGTACTTC

v_gene: TRBV6-1
j_gene: TRBJ1-1
d_gene: TRBD1
abundance: NA
CDR3aa: CASTSRTGQNTEAFF
CDR3nt: TGTGCCAGCACCTCCCGGACAGGACAGAACACTGAAGCTTTCTTT

v_gene: TRBV7-6
j_gene: TRBJ1-1
d_gene: NA
abundance: NA
CDR3aa: CASSVKWGEAFF
CDR3nt: TGTGCCAGCAGCGTTAAGTGGGGGGAAGCTTTCTTT

v_gene: TRBV28
j_gene: TRBJ2-7
d_gene: NA
abundance: NA
CDR3aa: CASSYRGLAGTNYEQYF
CDR3nt: TGTGCCAGCAGTTATAGAGGCTTGGCAGGGACGAACTACGAGCAGTACTTC

v_gene: TRBV13
j_gene: TRBJ2-7
d_gene: NA
abundance: NA
CDR3aa: CASSFLDRPSYEQYF
CDR3nt: TGTGCCAGCAGCTTTCTCGACAGGCCCTCCTACGAGCAGTACTTC

v_gene: TRBV2
j_gene: TRBJ1-1
d_gene: NA
abundance: few
CDR3aa: CATITAGGHEAFF
CDR3nt: TGTGCTACTATTACCGCGGGGGGACATGAAGCTTTCTTT

v_gene: TRBV2
j_gene: TRBJ2-1
d_gene: TRBD2
abundance: NA
CDR3aa: CASSEVGASGFVEQFF
CDR3nt: TGTGCCAGCAGTGAAGTTGGGGCTAGCGGGTTTGTTGAGCAGTTCTTC

v_gene: TRBV27
j_gene: TRBJ2-2
d_gene: NA
abundance: NA
CDR3aa: CASSFGRELFF
CDR3nt: TGTGCCAGCAGTTTTGGACGGGAGCTGTTTTTT

v_gene: TRBV28
j_gene: TRBJ2-1
d_gene: TRBD1
abundance: NA
CDR3aa: CASSLVVPGTGGANEQFF
CDR3nt: TGTGCCAGCAGTTTGGTCGTCCCCGGGACAGGGGGAGCCAATGAGCAGTTCTTC

v_gene: TRBV9
j_gene: TRBJ1-1
d_gene: NA
abundance: NA
CDR3aa: CASSEGRASNTEAFF
CDR3nt: TGTGCCAGCAGTGAAGGCAGGGCGAGTAACACTGAAGCTTTCTTT

v_gene: TRBV13
j_gene: TRBJ2-1
d_gene: NA
abundance: NA
CDR3aa: CASSLGRSRNEQFF
CDR3nt: TGTGCCAGCAGCTTAGGCCGCTCCCGCAATGAGCAGTTCTTC

v_gene: TRBV5-1
j_gene: TRBJ2-3
d_gene: NA
abundance: NA
CDR3aa: CASSPFGPDTQYF
CDR3nt: TGCGCCAGCAGTCCATTTGGGCCAGATACGCAGTATTTT

v_gene: TRBV6-1
j_gene: TRBJ2-5
d_gene: NA
abundance: NA
CDR3aa: CASSPRGLRQETQYF
CDR3nt: TGTGCCAGCAGCCCCCGGGGCTTAAGACAAGAGACCCAGTACTTC

v_gene: TRBV7-9
j_gene: TRBJ1-3
d_gene: NA
abundance: NA
CDR3aa: CASGSAGNTIYF
CDR3nt: TGTGCCTCTGGGTCAGCCGGAAACACCATATATTTT

v_gene: TRBV6-5
j_gene: TRBJ1-1
d_gene: TRBD1
abundance: NA
CDR3aa: CASRLSGGQTEAFF
CDR3nt: TGTGCCAGCAGGCTATCAGGGGGCCAGACTGAAGCTTTCTTT

v_gene: TRBV6-5
j_gene: TRBJ2-7
d_gene: NA
abundance: NA
CDR3aa: CASSKGIGSEQYF
CDR3nt: TGTGCCAGCAGTAAGGGTATAGGAAGTGAGCAGTACTTC

v_gene: TRBV7-2
j_gene: TRBJ1-2
d_gene: TRBD1
abundance: NA
CDR3aa: CASSSPIITGTVRGYTF
CDR3nt: TGTGCCAGCAGCTCCCCGATAATTACTGGGACAGTACGAGGCTACACCTTC

v_gene: TRBV9
j_gene: TRBJ2-2
d_gene: NA
abundance: once
CDR3aa: CASSASTGPTGELFF
CDR3nt: TGTGCCAGCAGCGCCTCTACAGGGCCCACCGGGGAGCTGTTTTTT

v_gene: TRBV5-1
j_gene: TRBJ1-2
d_gene: NA
abundance: NA
CDR3aa: CASKHSRGEEYGYTF
CDR3nt: TGCGCCAGCAAGCATAGTCGGGGTGAGGAGTATGGCTACACCTTC

v_gene: TRBV27
j_gene: TRBJ2-1
d_gene: NA
abundance: NA
CDR3aa: CASSLVSAPNEQFF
CDR3nt: TGTGCCAGCAGTTTGGTTAGCGCTCCTAATGAGCAGTTCTTC

v_gene: TRBV7-9
j_gene: TRBJ2-3
d_gene: NA
abundance: NA
CDR3aa: CASRTTASDTQYF
CDR3nt: TGTGCCAGCAGAACGACCGCTTCAGATACGCAGTATTTT

v_gene: TRBV7-8
j_gene: TRBJ2-5
d_gene: TRBD1
abundance: NA
CDR3aa: CASSLEGQGWETQYF
CDR3nt: TGTGCCAGCAGCTTAGAGGGACAGGGATGGGAGACCCAGTACTTC

v_gene: TRBV6-6
j_gene: TRBJ2-7
d_gene: NA
abundance: once
CDR3aa: CASSYPDSYEQYF
CDR3nt: TGTGCCAGCAGTTACCCTGACTCCTACGAGCAGTACTTC

v_gene: TRBV6-1
j_gene: TRBJ2-7
d_gene: TRBD1
abundance: NA
CDR3aa: CASTPLDRGRYEQYF
CDR3nt: TGTGCCAGCACCCCCCTGGACAGGGGGAGGTACGAGCAGTACTTC